The source of this T cell receptor (beta chain) is a study of T cell responses to AZD1222 COVID-19 vaccine. Trimming removed 6 bases at V and 3 bases at J, with 9 bases between. There are 13 residues in the CDR3. CDR1 and CDR2 from the germline V gene are ENHRY and SYGVKD. Study-level points and caveats: A reported finding is that nearly half of spike-specific TCRs target unmutated variant regions. It was only a handful of AZD1222 recipients who were seropositive at baseline.

A note on this clone: Its antigen is undetermined.

Profiled with immunoSEQ multiplex PCR; TCRdb holds only in-frame clones, not every one. The sample records tens of thousands of clones, 87% being singletons. The chain carries TRBV10-3 and TRBJ1-5, with D possibly TRBD1 on 6 matching bases. Material: peripheral blood, obtained 28 days after the second AZD1222 dose. The TCR comes from an adult who received the AZD1222 COVID-19 vaccine. The CDR3 spells CAIRDSYNQPQHF. CDR3 DNA sequence: TGTGCCATCAGGGACAGTTACAATCAGCCCCAGCATTTT.